This T cell receptor beta chain was recorded in a study of CD8 T cells in ankylosing spondylitis. V trimming: 4 bases; J trimming: 6 bases; junction bases outside the gene matches: 3. Germline CDR1 SGHRS, CDR2 YFSETQ. The CDR3 contains 13 residues. The sample holds many counts of this clonotype. Its antigen remains unknown. General study findings and limits: Reportedly, disease-linked clones are significantly enriched in ankylosing spondylitis patients' matched synovial fluid. Prior literature has documented some motif variants in synovial fluid and blood from reactive arthritis. Within ankylosing spondylitis blood, a TCR beta motif made up of several highly homologous variants appeared to be characteristic.

With molecular barcodes, quantitative 5'-RACE was used to make the TCR beta libraries. TCRdb reprocessed the 5' RACE reads via MiXCR and lists one record per CDR3 protein. The sample holds around 890,000 distinct CDR3 sequences, 12% seen once. The sequenced sample was blood, either unsorted or a sorted T cell fraction (not recorded which). The sequence was collected from a male donor with ankylosing spondylitis. The V and J genes are TRBV5-1 and TRBJ1-2, with TRBD1 matching 10 bases. This chain's CDR3 is CASSEGTGDGYTF. The CDR3 DNA follows: TGCGCCAGCAGCGAAGGGACAGGGGATGGCTACACCTTC.